This is a list of T cell receptor beta chains from one sample in a study of T cells after yellow fever vaccination. TCRdb re-derived calls from the 5' RACE reads in MiXCR, one entry per CDR3 protein. The sample includes more than 300,000 distinct CDR3 sequences, about 4.5% seen only once; the top ten take roughly 21%. This specimen consisted of PBMCs, obtained 15 days after the yellow fever booster vaccination. The receptors stem from a man aged 18 to 30 who received the YFV17D yellow fever vaccine. CDR3s include the opening cysteine and the closing phenylalanine or tryptophan. The D gene is left open where the match is weak. Clone size is not always given. Where it is, it says once, few, many or a class for expanded clones.

len	j_gene	d_gene	v_gene	abundance	CDR3aa	CDR3nt
16	TRBJ1-2	TRBD1	TRBV20-1	few	CSAPTGTGAYNYGYTF	TGCAGTGCTCCCACCGGGACAGGGGCATACAACTATGGCTACACCTTC
16	TRBJ2-1	TRBD2	TRBV24-1	many	CATSDRAGGKYNEQFF	TGTGCCACCAGTGACAGAGCGGGGGGCAAATACAATGAGCAGTTCTTC
20	TRBJ2-6	TRBD2	TRBV6-2/TRBV6-3	few	CASSYNARGARTSGANVLTF	TGTGCCAGCAGTTACAACGCGCGGGGGGCCCGCACGTCGGGGGCCAACGTCCTGACTTTC
15	TRBJ2-2	TRBD1	TRBV5-1	NA	CASSSGQGFTGELFF	TGCGCCAGCAGCTCGGGACAGGGTTTCACCGGGGAGCTGTTTTTT
13	TRBJ1-1	TRBD1	TRBV29-1	many	CSVAGQESTEAFF	TGCAGCGTCGCTGGACAGGAAAGCACTGAAGCTTTCTTT
13	TRBJ2-5	NA	TRBV29-1	NA	CSVEEEAQETQYF	TGCAGCGTTGAAGAGGAGGCCCAAGAGACCCAGTACTTC
15	TRBJ2-2	TRBD1	TRBV11-2	few	CASSSTTGGYGELFF	TGTGCCAGCAGCTCGACGACAGGGGGCTACGGGGAGCTGTTTTTT
18	TRBJ2-7	TRBD2	TRBV7-3	few	CASLLVAGTSGVVCEQYF	TGTGCCAGCCTCCTAGTGGCCGGGACTAGCGGGGTGGTCTGCGAGCAGTACTTC
15	TRBJ2-3	NA	TRBV9	many	CASSVVVGSTDTQYF	TGTGCCAGCAGCGTAGTGGTGGGAAGCACAGATACGCAGTATTTT
13	TRBJ1-5	NA	TRBV6-1	many	CASSEVGNQPQHF	TGTGCCAGCAGTGAAGTGGGAAATCAGCCCCAGCATTTT